Listed below are T cell receptor beta chains from one sample, sequenced in a study of blood T cell repertoires in COVID-19. TCRdb's table, derived via immunoSEQ multiplex PCR, lists solely in-frame clones and lacks some. In the table there are 150,000 to 200,000 clones, about 80% of which are singletons. Specimen: peripheral blood. The origin of the receptors is a woman aged 80 or over with acute or convalescent COVID-19. CDR3s include the opening cysteine and the closing phenylalanine or tryptophan. A D gene is named only where the DNA matches it firmly. The size of a clone is reported for some rows only, either as once, few or many, or as a class for expanded clones.

clone_size	v_call	d_call	j_call	cdr3_aa	cdr3_nt
-	TRBV5-4	TRBD2	TRBJ2-3	CASSLGLAGYSTDTQYF	TGTGCCAGCAGCTTGGGGCTAGCGGGATATAGCACAGATACGCAGTATTTT
few	TRBV4-1	TRBD2	TRBJ2-1	CASSQEAQLAGGLNEQFF	TGCGCCAGCAGCCAGGAAGCTCAACTAGCGGGGGGTCTTAATGAGCAGTTCTTC
-	TRBV7-8	TRBD2	TRBJ2-1	CASSAEPGGGNEQFF	TGTGCCAGCAGCGCCGAGCCGGGGGGGGGCAATGAGCAGTTCTTC
-	TRBV18	-	TRBJ1-6	CASSPNSVSGSNSPLHF	TGTGCCAGCTCACCAAATTCTGTAAGCGGATCCAATTCACCCCTCCACTTT
-	TRBV19	-	TRBJ2-7	CASSIVLNRGYEQYF	TGTGCCAGTAGTATAGTTCTCAACCGCGGCTACGAGCAGTACTTC
-	TRBV5-1	TRBD1	TRBJ1-4	CASSKTGEYEKLFF	TGCGCCAGCAGCAAGACAGGGGAGTACGAAAAACTGTTTTTT
-	TRBV19	TRBD1	TRBJ1-1	CASSSLTGTGRTFF	TGTGCCAGTAGTTCCTTAACCGGGACAGGGAGGACTTTCTTT
-	TRBV7-9	-	TRBJ1-1	CASSFPRTEAFF	TGTGCCAGCAGCTTCCCACGGACTGAAGCTTTCTTT
-	TRBV6-5	-	TRBJ1-2	CASSYSTSARGYTF	TGTGCCAGCAGTTACTCGACCTCAGCGCGAGGCTACACCTTC
-	TRBV2	-	TRBJ1-5	CASSVDANSNQPQHF	TGTGCCAGCAGTGTAGATGCGAATAGCAATCAGCCCCAGCATTTT
-	TRBV9	-	TRBJ2-7	CASSVAGGHSYEQYF	TGTGCCAGCAGCGTAGCCGGGGGGCATTCCTACGAGCAGTACTTC
-	TRBV4-2	-	TRBJ1-1	CASSQDIIGDTEAFF	TGTGCCAGCAGCCAAGATATAATAGGGGACACTGAAGCTTTCTTT
-	TRBV6-6	TRBD1	TRBJ1-6	CASSYDRDSPLHF	TGTGCCAGCAGTTACGACAGGGATTCACCCCTCCACTTT
-	TRBV19	TRBD1	TRBJ1-2	CASSSRQGGVYGYTF	TGTGCCAGTAGTTCGCGACAGGGAGGAGTCTATGGCTACACCTTC
-	TRBV5-1	TRBD2	TRBJ2-3	CASSRASGRADTQYF	TGCGCCAGCAGCCGGGCTAGCGGGAGGGCAGATACGCAGTATTTT
once	TRBV25-1	TRBD1	TRBJ2-4	CASRTGTGTPFPKNIQYF	TGTGCCAGCAGGACCGGGACAGGGACTCCGTTTCCCAAAAACATTCAGTACTTC
-	TRBV18	-	TRBJ1-1	CASSPQGPNTEAFF	TGTGCCAGCTCACCGCAGGGGCCGAACACTGAAGCTTTCTTT
-	TRBV6-1	-	TRBJ2-2	CASSEELGLGGELFF	TGTGCCAGCAGTGAGGAGCTGGGTCTTGGCGGGGAGCTGTTTTTT
-	TRBV2	TRBD1	TRBJ1-2	CASSADRDYGYTF	TGTGCCAGCAGCGCGGACAGGGACTATGGCTACACCTTC
-	TRBV15	-	TRBJ2-7	CATSREYDGAYEQYF	TGTGCCACCAGCAGAGAGTACGACGGAGCCTACGAGCAGTACTTC
-	TRBV7-9	TRBD1	TRBJ1-2	CASSLQGAEGYTF	TGTGCCAGCAGCTTACAGGGGGCGGAAGGCTACACCTTC
once	TRBV4-1	-	TRBJ1-1	CASSQGHDWGEITEAFF	TGCGCCAGCAGCCAAGGCCACGATTGGGGGGAGATCACTGAAGCTTTCTTT
-	TRBV2	-	TRBJ2-1	CASSESPVPYNEQFF	TGTGCCAGCAGTGAAAGCCCCGTACCTTACAATGAGCAGTTCTTC
-	TRBV18	TRBD2	TRBJ2-6	CASSPIRRAGGGAPGANVLTF	TGTGCCAGCTCACCAATTCGTCGTGCTGGCGGGGGGGCCCCTGGGGCCAACGTCCTGACTTTC
-	TRBV13	TRBD1	TRBJ2-1	CASSLFTGTGGNEQFF	TGTGCCAGCAGCTTATTCACCGGGACAGGGGGCAATGAGCAGTTCTTC
-	TRBV11-2	-	TRBJ2-1	CASSLASGINEQFF	TGTGCCAGCAGCTTAGCGTCGGGGATCAATGAGCAGTTCTTC
-	TRBV9	-	TRBJ1-1	CASSTGREAEAFF	TGTGCCAGCAGCACCGGCAGGGAGGCTGAAGCTTTCTTT
once	TRBV20-1	-	TRBJ2-3	CSVLVEDTQYF	TGCAGTGTATTGGTAGAAGATACGCAGTATTTT
-	TRBV27	-	TRBJ1-6	CASSPEGVWSSPLHF	TGTGCCAGCAGTCCCGAGGGGGTATGGAGTTCACCCCTCCACTTT
-	TRBV7-2	-	TRBJ1-2	CASSSDPGFGGYTF	TGTGCCAGCAGCTCGGACCCAGGGTTTGGAGGCTACACCTTC
-	TRBV18	TRBD2	TRBJ2-1	CASSDWTSAIRNEQFF	TGTGCCAGCTCAGATTGGACTAGCGCCATAAGAAATGAGCAGTTCTTC
-	TRBV19	-	TRBJ2-7	CASRRSGRDTYEQYF	TGTGCCAGTAGGAGGTCTGGACGGGATACATACGAGCAGTACTTC
-	TRBV24-1	-	TRBJ1-4	CATSDLQGRPDNEKLFF	TGTGCCACCAGTGATTTGCAGGGGCGGCCGGATAATGAAAAACTGTTTTTT
-	TRBV20-1	TRBD1	TRBJ1-1	CSASNPGTGGTEAFF	TGCAGTGCTAGTAACCCCGGGACAGGGGGAACTGAAGCTTTCTTT
-	TRBV12-5	TRBD2	TRBJ2-1	CASGLVLNSGGAYNEQFF	TGTGCTAGTGGTTTGGTACTGAATAGCGGGGGGGCCTACAATGAGCAGTTCTTC
-	TRBV18	TRBD2	TRBJ2-5	CASSLAGGQETQYF	TGTGCCAGCTCACTAGCGGGAGGGCAAGAGACCCAGTACTTC